The rows below give T cell receptor beta chains drawn from one sample of a study of early T cells in non-severe SARS-CoV-2 infection. Via MiXCR, TCRdb re-called the 5' RACE reads, giving one row per CDR3 protein. The sample has about 92,000 distinct CDR3 sequences; roughly 15% are singletons. The source material was whole blood. All receptors come from an adult who was a healthcare worker with PCR-confirmed SARS-CoV-2 infection or an uninfected control (not recorded which). The CDR3 runs from the conserved cysteine through the conserved F or W. D genes are given only for firm matches. Expanded clones are given a class, and other clones once, few, many or no size at all.

clone size	J gene	V gene	D gene	CDR3 DNA	CDR3 protein
NA	TRBJ2-7	TRBV7-9	NA	TGTGCCAGCAGCTTAGGCCACTTCTACGAGCAGTACTTC	CASSLGHFYEQYF
NA	TRBJ2-7	TRBV28	NA	TGTGCCAGCAGTTTAGCAGGGGATATAGCGAGCGAGCAGTACTTC	CASSLAGDIASEQYF
few	TRBJ1-5	TRBV20-1	NA	TGCAGTGCTAGAGATGTACTCCTTTGGGGCAATCAGCCCCAGCATTTT	CSARDVLLWGNQPQHF
many	TRBJ2-1	TRBV5-1	NA	TGCGCCAGCAGCTCAGAGGACTACAATGAGCAGTTCTTC	CASSSEDYNEQFF
NA	TRBJ2-7	TRBV5-5	TRBD1	TGTGCCAGCAGCTCGAACCGGGACAGGGGCTACGAGCAGTACTTC	CASSSNRDRGYEQYF
few	TRBJ2-7	TRBV20-1	NA	TGCAGTGCTAGTCATATGGACGAGCAGTACTTC	CSASHMDEQYF
NA	TRBJ1-4	TRBV4-1	NA	TGCGCCAGCAGGAAGGACCAGACACCAACTAATGAAAAACTGTTTTTT	CASRKDQTPTNEKLFF
many	TRBJ2-2	TRBV28	TRBD1	TGTGCCATCCCAGGGGGAAAGCCTCAAAACACCGGGGAGCTGTTTTTT	CAIPGGKPQNTGELFF
many	TRBJ1-1	TRBV12-3/TRBV12-4	TRBD1	TGTGCCAGCAGGGCAGGGACAGGGTATCCTGAAGCTTTCTTT	CASRAGTGYPEAFF
few	TRBJ2-2	TRBV28	TRBD2	TGTGCCAGCAGTCACCGACTAGCGGGGGTCACCGGGGAGCTGTTTTTT	CASSHRLAGVTGELFF
many	TRBJ2-7	TRBV29-1	TRBD1	TGCAGCGTAATAGGACAGGGTTCCTCCTACGAGCAGTACTTC	CSVIGQGSSYEQYF
NA	TRBJ1-6	TRBV7-3	NA	TGTGCCAGCAGCCAGGACAGTTTTTCACCCCTCCACTTT	CASSQDSFSPLHF
few	TRBJ2-1	TRBV11-2	TRBD2	TGTGCCAGCAGTCTAGCGGCAGGGAGCTACAATGAGCAGTTCTTC	CASSLAAGSYNEQFF
NA	TRBJ2-4	TRBV7-2	TRBD1	TGTGCCAGCAGCACTGGACAGGGAAACATTCAGTACTTC	CASSTGQGNIQYF
NA	TRBJ2-7	TRBV2	TRBD1	TGTGCCAGCAGTAACAGGGGCCAAGGCGGCGAGCAGTACTTC	CASSNRGQGGEQYF
few	TRBJ2-1	TRBV2	TRBD2	TGTGCCAGCAGGTTACTAGCGGGGGACTACAATGAGCAGTTCTTC	CASRLLAGDYNEQFF
NA	TRBJ2-7	TRBV27	TRBD2	TGTGCCAGCAGTTTACCCCAAACCGGGACTAGCGGGGGGAAATCCTACGAGCAGTACTTC	CASSLPQTGTSGGKSYEQYF
NA	TRBJ1-6	TRBV20-1	TRBD1	TGCAGTGCCCCTGACAGGGGGTATTCACCCCTCCACTTT	CSAPDRGYSPLHF
few	TRBJ2-2	TRBV3-1	NA	TGTGCCAGCAGCCAAGATTCCCAGCCAGTACGGGAGCTGTTTTTT	CASSQDSQPVRELFF
NA	TRBJ1-5	TRBV4-2	NA	TGTGCCAGCAGCCAAGACGGCAGGGGCGTCAATCAGCCCCAGCATTTT	CASSQDGRGVNQPQHF
NA	TRBJ1-1	TRBV20-1	NA	TGCAGTGCTAGAGACCGCCCCATGGCAGCTTTCTTT	CSARDRPMAAFF
NA	TRBJ2-3	TRBV28	TRBD2	TGTGCCAGCAGGGGGGGACTAGCGGGAACGAGCACAGATACGCAGTATTTT	CASRGGLAGTSTDTQYF
few	TRBJ1-2	TRBV11-2	NA	TGTGCCAGCAGCTCCTACGACTCGCGGGTCCTCTATGGCTACACCTTC	CASSSYDSRVLYGYTF
NA	TRBJ1-2	TRBV20-1	NA	TGCAGTGCTTGGACCGCTAACTATGGCTACACCTTC	CSAWTANYGYTF
few	TRBJ2-4	TRBV6-4	NA	TGTGCCAGCAGTGACGACGGGGGCGGCATTCAGTACTTC	CASSDDGGGIQYF
NA	TRBJ2-7	TRBV2	TRBD2	TGTGCCAGCTGGGAGGGGACTTCCTACGAGCAGTACTTC	CASWEGTSYEQYF